This passage covers 30 T cell receptor beta chains from one sample sequenced in a study of T-cell memory formation after mild COVID-19. Each CDR3 protein is one row after TCRdb ran MiXCR on the 5' RACE reads. The sample comprises a few hundred thousand distinct CDR3 sequences, roughly 17% of which are singletons, and over 20% rests with the top ten. The sequencing sample was made of PBMCs or a T cell subset sorted from them (not recorded which). The origin of the receptors is a man younger than 30 who had mild COVID-19 (a few samples of this study predate the infection). Cell type and time point are not known.

This clonotype appeared a few times. This sequence joins TRBV5-4 and TRBJ1-5; D might be TRBD1 (6 bases). CDR3 length: 14 amino acids. Germline values: CDR1 SGHNT, CDR2 YYREEE (reference sequence). The V gene lost 4 bases and the J gene lost 2 bases, with 10 bases spanning the gap. The CDR3 coding sequence is TGTGCCAGCAGCGCGGCAGGGGGCAATCAGCCCCAGCATTTT. Translated, it gives CASSAAGGNQPQHF.

The genes are TRBV7-2 and TRBJ2-5; no clear D gene. CDR3 length equals 14 residues. The germline CDR1 and CDR2 sequences are SGHTA and FQGNSA. V was trimmed by 3 bases and J by 4 bases, leaving 12 bases between them. CDR3 sequence: CASSFLGFGETQYF. For the CDR3, the DNA is TGTGCCAGCAGCTTTCTGGGTTTCGGAGAGACCCAGTACTTC.

This clonotype came up a few times. This chain links TRBV5-1 with TRBJ2-7, with 8 nucleotides matching TRBD1. The CDR3 spans 14 residues. Germline V CDR1 and CDR2: SGHRS, YFSETQ. J gave up 5 bases and V 4 bases, and 8 bases lay outside the gene matches. The CDR3 nucleotides are TGCGCCAGCAGCCGCGACAGGGGTAGGGACGAGCAGTACTTC. Translating it yields CASSRDRGRDEQYF.

The genes are TRBV12-3 or TRBV12-4 and TRBJ2-5; tentatively, D is TRBD1 or TRBD2 (5 bases each). The V gene lost 5 bases and the J gene lost 5 bases, with 18 bases spanning the gap. The CDR3 has 15 residues. The CDR3 loop is CASSKQRDPSETQYF. The CDR3 nucleotides read TGTGCCAGCAGTAAACAAAGGGACCCTAGCGAGACCCAGTACTTC.

The chain recombines TRBV12-3 or TRBV12-4 with TRBJ1-1; a possible D gene is TRBD1 (5 bases). CDR3 length: 14 residues. V lost 4 bases, J lost 0 bases, and 9 bases lay in between. DNA for the CDR3: TGTGCCAGCAGTTCAGGGTTAATGAACACTGAAGCTTTCTTT. It yields the protein CASSSGLMNTEAFF.

The V and J genes are TRBV5-1 and TRBJ1-1, with 7 bases identical to TRBD1. Trimming took 3 bases from V and 4 from J; bases not matched to a gene: 6. Germline loops: CDR1 SGHRS, CDR2 YFSETQ. This CDR3 is 14 amino acids long. CDR3 residues: CASSSDPGGTEAFF. The CDR3 DNA is TGCGCCAGCAGCTCCGACCCAGGGGGCACTGAAGCTTTCTTT.

This clonotype was picked up a small number of times. The V and J genes are TRBV18 and TRBJ1-4, with a weak D call TRBD1 (6 bases). Germline CDR1 is KGHSH and CDR2 is LQKENI. V shed 4 bases and J shed 12 bases, with 12 bases lying between them. The length of the CDR3 is 12 residues. This CDR3 reads CASSQYREELFF. For the CDR3, the DNA is TGTGCCAGCTCACAGTACAGGGAGGAACTGTTTTTT.

This clonotype has a handful of counts. V is TRBV7-9 and J is TRBJ2-2; TRBD1 is a possible D gene (6 bases). The CDR3 has 16 amino acids. V lost 5 bases and J 0 bases, leaving 13 bases between the germline ends. CDR1 SEHNR and CDR2 FQNEAQ come from the germline V gene (reference sequence). In DNA form, the CDR3 reads TGTGCCAGCAGCATATCAGGACAGCCGAACACCGGGGAGCTGTTTTTT. Its protein product is CASSISGQPNTGELFF.

The chain is built from TRBV7-3 and TRBJ1-6, with TRBD1 as a possible D gene (5 bases). The V gene's germline CDR1 is SGHTA and CDR2 FQGTGA. This CDR3 contains 17 residues. V lost 4 bases and J lost 7, with 20 bases in between. CDR3 protein: CASSSKGTHGVNSPLHF. As DNA, the CDR3 is TGTGCCAGCAGCTCAAAGGGGACGCACGGCGTCAATTCACCCCTCCACTTT.

This clonotype was counted only a few times. The chain links TRBV6-5 to TRBJ2-7, with D tentatively TRBD1 (5 bases). The V end lost 0 bases, the J end lost 1 base, and 16 bases lay between the germline ends. Per the germline V gene, CDR1 is MNHEY and CDR2 is SVGAGI. The CDR3 sequence is 17 residues long. The CDR3 reads CASSYSYKGLSSYEQYF. The CDR3 coding sequence is TGTGCCAGCAGTTACTCATACAAGGGGCTATCATCCTACGAGCAGTACTTC.

This clonotype was picked up a small number of times. V usage is TRBV5-4 and J usage is TRBJ2-3; no definite D call. The CDR3 sequence is 16 residues long. Germline CDR1 SGHNT, CDR2 YYREEE (reference sequence). The V and J ends lost 4 bases and 5 bases respectively, with 20 bases between them. CDR3 coding DNA: TGTGCCAGCAGCCTAGATCAGCGAGCGCGTCAAGATACGCAGTATTTT. It is translated as CASSLDQRARQDTQYF.

This chain's CDR3 is CASSGQGSTDTQYF. The CDR3 nucleotides are TGTGCCAGCAGCGGACAGGGTAGCACAGATACGCAGTATTTT. The chain links TRBV6-5 to TRBJ2-3; 8 bases are shared with TRBD1. The CDR3 is 14 residues long. The J segment lost 0 bases and the V segment lost 6 bases, leaving 2 bases of the junction unmatched. Germline V CDR1 and CDR2: MNHEY, SVGAGI.

This clonotype was recorded at least ten times. The chain is built from TRBV7-9 and TRBJ2-2; 7 nucleotides line up with TRBD1. Germline trimming cut 5 bases from V and 6 bases from J; bases unmatched to any gene: 9. CDR3 length: 15 amino acids. The germline V gene has CDR1 SEHNR and CDR2 FQNEAQ (reference sequence). CDR3 DNA: TGTGCCAGCAGCGTGACAGGGTTAGAGTCCGGGGAGCTGTTTTTT. Protein sequence: CASSVTGLESGELFF.

This clonotype was detected only a few times. The chain is built from TRBV6-5 and TRBJ1-1; tentatively, D is TRBD1 (5 bases). The CDR3 runs 15 residues. V was cut by 1 base and J by 5 bases, with 14 bases left in between. In germline, CDR1 is MNHEY, CDR2 SVGAGI. CDR3 in DNA: TGTGCCAGCAGTTACTGGGGACGGGGGGAAACTGAAGCTTTCTTT. Residues: CASSYWGRGETEAFF.

This chain uses TRBV10-3 with TRBJ2-5; TRBD1 aligns across 9 bases. There are 12 residues in the CDR3. Trimming at V came to 10 bases and at J to 3 bases, leaving 3 bases not matched to a gene. Germline CDR1 is ENHRY and CDR2 is SYGVKD. The CDR3 DNA follows: TGTGCCACGGGGGACAGGGAAGAGACCCAGTACTTC. Translation: CATGDREETQYF.

This clonotype appeared a few times. This chain joins TRBV11-2 and TRBJ2-1; D is ambiguous. V lost 4 bases and J lost 7, with 14 bases in between. Per germline, CDR1 SGHAT and CDR2 FQNNGV. This CDR3 has 14 amino acids. CDR3 sequence: CASSYPVGRNEQFF. The CDR3 DNA reads TGTGCCAGCAGCTACCCAGTTGGGCGTAATGAGCAGTTCTTC.

The rearrangement joins TRBV5-1 to TRBJ2-1; 11 bases are a match to TRBD2. The CDR3 extends over 15 amino acids. The V gene's germline CDR1 is SGHRS and CDR2 YFSETQ. The V gene end was trimmed by 6 bases and the J gene end by 7 bases; junction bases not matched to a gene: 9. CDR3 DNA sequence: TGCGCCAGCATCTTAGCGGGGGGGCCATGGAATGAGCAGTTCTTC. This codes for CASILAGGPWNEQFF.

This clonotype was recorded only once. The J gene is TRBJ2-7, the V gene TRBV9; 8 bases line up with TRBD2. This CDR3 has 17 residues. Trimming took 4 bases from V and 5 from J; bases not matched to a gene: 17. Germline V gene data show CDR1 as SGDLS and CDR2 as YYNGEE. In DNA, the CDR3 is TGTGCCAGCAGCAACCGGGGCCGGAGCGGGAGTCCTGACGAGCAGTACTTC. It specifies CASSNRGRSGSPDEQYF. Full variable domain (outside the CDR3, taken from reference TRBV9 and TRBJ2-7): DSGVTQTPKHLITATGQRVTLRCSPRSGDLSVYWYQQSLDQGLQFLIQYYNGEERAKGNILERFSAQQFPDLHSELNLSSLELGDSALYFCASSNRGRSGSPDEQYFGPGTRLTVT.

This chain connects TRBV20-1 to TRBJ2-5, with 9 nucleotides matching TRBD2. The V segment lost 2 bases and the J segment 4 bases; nucleotides outside the gene matches: 8. From germline, CDR1 is DFQATT and CDR2 SNEGSKA (reference sequence). This CDR3 comprises 15 residues. Here the CDR3 DNA reads TGCAGTGCTAGAAGGGCGGGGGGGCCTCGAGAGACCCAGTACTTC. Protein product: CSARRAGGPRETQYF.

This CDR3 is CASSTGLAGEADTQYF. CDR3 DNA sequence: TGCGCCAGCAGCACCGGACTAGCGGGGGAGGCAGATACGCAGTATTTT. The chain has TRBV5-1 and TRBJ2-3; 13 bases are shared with TRBD2. The germline CDR1 and CDR2 sequences are SGHRS and YFSETQ. This CDR3 region has 16 residues. J lost 4 bases, V lost 4 bases, and 6 bases had no gene match. Full variable domain (outside the CDR3, taken from reference TRBV5-1 and TRBJ2-3): KAGVTQTPRYLIKTRGQQVTLSCSPISGHRSVSWYQQTPGQGLQFLFEYFSETQRNKGNFPGRFSGRQFSNSRSEMNVSTLELGDSALYLCASSTGLAGEADTQYFGPGTRLTVL.

This clonotype was observed a few times. This chain joins TRBV7-3 and TRBJ2-1, with 11 bases aligning to TRBD2. This CDR3 region has 16 residues. From germline, CDR1 is SGHTA and CDR2 FQGTGA. The V and J ends lost 1 base and 4 bases, in that order; junction bases with no gene match: 3. CDR3 residues: CASSLKGLAAYNEQFF. Here the CDR3 DNA reads TGTGCCAGCAGCTTAAAGGGACTAGCGGCATACAATGAGCAGTTCTTC.

This chain joins TRBV27 and TRBJ1-1, with TRBD1 as a possible D gene (6 bases). The CDR3 runs to 15 residues. With 4 bases removed from V and 4 bases from J, the gap between germline ends came to 16 bases. Germline CDR1 reads MNHEY; CDR2 reads SMNVEV (reference sequence). The CDR3 spells CASSSIGGRVTEAFF. The CDR3 nucleotides are TGTGCCAGCAGTTCAATCGGGGGGCGCGTCACTGAAGCTTTCTTT.

The chain is built from TRBV7-2 and TRBJ2-5, with 9 bases identical to TRBD2. Germline assignment: CDR1 SGHTA and CDR2 FQGNSA. The CDR3 spans 17 residues. The V and J ends lost 1 base and 1 base, in that order; junction bases with no gene match: 7. The CDR3 region is CASSLVSTSGSQETQYF. The DNA for the CDR3 is TGTGCCAGCAGCTTAGTTTCGACTAGCGGTTCCCAAGAGACCCAGTACTTC.

This clonotype has only a few counts. The chain joins TRBV6-2 or TRBV6-3 to TRBJ2-1, with 13 bases matching TRBD2. CDR3 length: 15 amino acids. Germline V gene lookup returns CDR1 MNHEY and CDR2 SVGEGT. V gave up 7 bases and J gave up 6 bases; unmatched junction bases: 6. The CDR3 coding sequence is TGTGCCAGCACCGAACTAGCGGGGGGGCCCAATGAGCAGTTCTTC. It yields the protein CASTELAGGPNEQFF.

In its sample, this clonotype was seen many times. The chain has TRBV7-6 and TRBJ1-1; a weak D match, TRBD1 (6 bases). Trimming shortened V by 3 bases and J by 3 bases, and 11 bases separated the two germline ends. Germline lookup yields CDR1 SGHVS and CDR2 FNYEAQ. The length of the CDR3 is 14 residues. The chain's CDR3 is CASSLWGLDTEAFF. CDR3 in DNA: TGTGCCAGCAGCTTGTGGGGGCTTGACACTGAAGCTTTCTTT.

This clonotype has more than one count but fewer than ten. CDR3 residues: CASSQDLGAGRDSTYEQYF. In nucleotides, the CDR3 is TGCGCCAGCAGCCAAGATTTGGGGGCCGGTCGGGATTCCACCTACGAGCAGTACTTC. The chain links TRBV4-3 to TRBJ2-7; the D gene is possibly TRBD1 (6 bases). There are 19 residues in the CDR3. With 0 bases removed from V and 2 bases from J, the gap between germline ends came to 23 bases. From germline, CDR1 is LGHNA and CDR2 YSLEER.

This clonotype came up a few times. V is TRBV7-9 and J is TRBJ2-3; 9 nucleotides align to TRBD2. With V trimmed by 5 bases and J by 2 bases, 8 bases remained unmatched. This CDR3 has 16 residues. Germline V gene sequence: CDR1 SEHNR, CDR2 FQNEAQ (reference sequence). This CDR3 is CASSRLADDFTDTQYF. The CDR3 region has the DNA TGTGCCAGCAGCAGACTAGCGGACGACTTCACAGATACGCAGTATTTT.

This clonotype was counted at least ten times. CDR3 nucleotide sequence: TGCGCCAGCAGTCCGGGACGGAGCTACAATGAGCAGTTCTTC. It translates to CASSPGRSYNEQFF. The rearrangement joins TRBV5-1 to TRBJ2-1; the D call may be TRBD1 or TRBD2 (5 bases each). V lost 5 bases, J lost 3 bases, and 12 bases lay in between. This CDR3 is built from 14 residues. Germline V gene data show CDR1 as SGHRS and CDR2 as YFSETQ.

This clonotype was observed at least ten times. The V and J genes are TRBV5-1 and TRBJ2-5, with D uncertain. Germline V gene data show CDR1 as SGHRS and CDR2 as YFSETQ. CDR3 size: 13 residues. Trimming left V 0 bases short and J 4 bases short, with 7 bases between. For the CDR3, the DNA is TGCGCCAGCAGCTTGGATACCCCAGAGACCCAGTACTTC. The encoded protein is CASSLDTPETQYF.

This clonotype appeared a few times. The chain recombines TRBV2 with TRBJ2-1, with 10 bases fitting TRBD1. This CDR3 has 15 amino acids. V was clipped by 3 bases and J by 4 bases; unmatched bases: 3. CDR1 and CDR2 (germline): SNHLY, FYNNEI. CDR3 region: CASSEQGQGYNEQFF. The CDR3 DNA reads as TGTGCCAGCAGTGAGCAGGGACAGGGGTACAATGAGCAGTTCTTC.